This T cell receptor (beta chain) stems from a study of cytomegalovirus exposure and HLA in healthy donors. Findings of the study overall: Accurate prediction of HLA-A and HLA-B alleles (for most subjects) was reportedly achieved from TCR beta sequences.

Use of 60 Vbeta and 13 Jbeta primers characterized the PCR. Data came from immunoSEQ multiplex PCR; TCRdb stores just in-frame clones and leaves some out. Found here are some 130,000 clones, around 73% of them singletons; the top ten hold under 1.5%. In regard to this clone: Its antigen remains unknown.

Germline V gene lookup returns CDR1 LNHDA and CDR2 SQIVND (reference sequence). Trimming at V came to 7 bases and at J to 0 bases, leaving 9 bases not matched to a gene. The CDR3 totals 17 residues. At the time of sampling, donors were nominally healthy, though unrecorded immune exposures were likely. Sequenced material: PBMCs. This sequence originates from a female donor in good health and CMV-seronegative. V usage is TRBV19 and J usage is TRBJ2-2; TRBD2 aligns across 9 bases. This chain's CDR3 is CASTAASGISNTGELFF. The CDR3 DNA reads as TGTGCCAGTACGGCGGCTAGCGGGATCTCGAACACCGGGGAGCTGTTTTTT.